This TCR beta chain emerged from a study of T cells after yellow fever vaccination. Points from the study as a whole: When the response was secondary, it was weaker but reached its peak faster, day 5 versus 15. Only a minor proportion of clonotypes was detected across both CD4 and CD8 compartments.

This clonotype was seen many times. The antigen is unknown. Conversion of TCR transcripts into cDNA relied on 5'RACE template switching, which added a universal primer site and UMIs. One entry per CDR3 protein results from TCRdb running MiXCR on the 5' RACE reads. The sample gives 150,000 to 200,000 distinct CDR3 sequences, around 10% of which show up once; about 38% is in the top ten. The V end lost 11 bases, the J end lost 4 bases, and 8 bases lay between the germline ends. Per the germline V gene, CDR1 is LGHNA and CDR2 is YSLEER. This CDR3 has 11 residues. The clonotype was recovered from a man in his late teens or twenties who received the YFV17D yellow fever vaccine. This sample comprised CD8+ T cells sorted from PBMCs, obtained 15 days after the yellow fever booster vaccination. V is TRBV4-3 and J is TRBJ2-2; D is possibly TRBD2 (6 bases). CDR3 sequence (DNA): TGCGCCGCGGGGTCCACCGGGGAGCTGTTTTTT. It specifies CAAGSTGELFF.